The rows below give T cell receptor beta chains drawn from one sample of a study of cytomegalovirus exposure and HLA in healthy donors. Data came from immunoSEQ multiplex PCR; TCRdb stores just in-frame clones and leaves some out. The table records 85,000 to 130,000 clones, around three quarters of them present only once. The sequencing sample was made of PBMCs. Receptor source: a woman between 50 and 59 years old in good health and CMV-seropositive. The CDR3 runs from the conserved cysteine through the conserved F or W. The order of the fields is J gene, clone size, V gene, D gene, CDR3 protein, CDR3 DNA. The D gene is left open where the match is weak. Only some rows state a clone size, as once, few, many or a class for expanded clones.

j_call: TRBJ1-4
clone_size: .
v_call: TRBV30
d_call: TRBD1
cdr3_aa: CAWTPGQGVGKLFF
cdr3_nt: TGTGCCTGGACGCCGGGACAGGGAGTCGGGAAACTGTTTTTT

j_call: TRBJ1-4
clone_size: once
v_call: TRBV12-5
d_call: .
cdr3_aa: CASGLWTGATNEKLFF
cdr3_nt: TGTGCTAGTGGTTTGTGGACGGGAGCAACTAATGAAAAACTGTTTTTT

j_call: TRBJ2-7
clone_size: .
v_call: TRBV4-1
d_call: TRBD2
cdr3_aa: CASSQESGRGSYEQYF
cdr3_nt: TGCGCCAGCAGCCAAGAAAGCGGGAGGGGCTCCTACGAGCAGTACTTC

j_call: TRBJ2-5
clone_size: .
v_call: TRBV7-9
d_call: .
cdr3_aa: CSSSRKETQYF
cdr3_nt: TGTTCCAGCAGCCGTAAAGAGACCCAGTACTTC

j_call: TRBJ1-5
clone_size: few
v_call: TRBV30
d_call: TRBD1
cdr3_aa: CAWSVPRRDRGFQPQHF
cdr3_nt: TGTGCCTGGAGTGTACCCCGCCGGGACAGGGGGTTTCAGCCCCAGCATTTT

j_call: TRBJ2-7
clone_size: .
v_call: TRBV4-2
d_call: .
cdr3_aa: CASSQDPGDYEQYF
cdr3_nt: TGTGCCAGCAGCCAAGATCCGGGGGACTACGAGCAGTACTTC

j_call: TRBJ1-2
clone_size: .
v_call: TRBV7-9
d_call: .
cdr3_aa: CASSLVVTAVGYTF
cdr3_nt: TGTGCCAGCAGCTTAGTCGTGACAGCTGTTGGCTACACCTTC

j_call: TRBJ2-7
clone_size: few
v_call: TRBV6-5
d_call: TRBD2
cdr3_aa: CASKDTSGRAGEQYF
cdr3_nt: TGTGCCAGCAAGGATACTAGCGGGAGGGCGGGCGAGCAGTACTTC

j_call: TRBJ1-2
clone_size: few
v_call: TRBV9
d_call: .
cdr3_aa: CASSSRGGNYGYTF
cdr3_nt: TGTGCCAGCAGCTCGAGGGGGGGGAACTATGGCTACACCTTC

j_call: TRBJ2-7
clone_size: few
v_call: TRBV4-1
d_call: .
cdr3_aa: CASSQGRTGVEGYYEQYF
cdr3_nt: TGCGCCAGCAGCCAAGGGAGGACGGGAGTTGAGGGTTACTACGAGCAGTACTTC

j_call: TRBJ1-5
clone_size: .
v_call: TRBV5-5
d_call: .
cdr3_aa: CASSLPDSRNQPQHF
cdr3_nt: TGTGCCAGCAGCTTGCCCGACAGTCGCAATCAGCCCCAGCATTTT

j_call: TRBJ2-1
clone_size: .
v_call: TRBV7-3
d_call: TRBD2
cdr3_aa: CASSLGRGAYNEQFF
cdr3_nt: TGTGCCAGCAGCTTGGGGCGGGGGGCCTACAATGAGCAGTTCTTC

j_call: TRBJ1-5
clone_size: .
v_call: TRBV9
d_call: .
cdr3_aa: CASSSAFPGKPQHF
cdr3_nt: TGTGCCAGCAGCTCGGCCTTCCCGGGGAAGCCCCAGCATTTT

j_call: TRBJ2-7
clone_size: .
v_call: TRBV25-1
d_call: TRBD1
cdr3_aa: CASSYNPGQRYEQYF
cdr3_nt: TGTGCCAGCAGTTACAATCCGGGACAGCGTTACGAGCAGTACTTC

j_call: TRBJ2-2
clone_size: .
v_call: TRBV27
d_call: TRBD2
cdr3_aa: CASLSGGENTGELFF
cdr3_nt: TGTGCCAGCTTATCCGGGGGGGAGAACACCGGGGAGCTGTTTTTT

j_call: TRBJ2-3
clone_size: .
v_call: TRBV19
d_call: TRBD2
cdr3_aa: CASNKGTSPSTDTQYF
cdr3_nt: TGTGCCAGTAACAAGGGGACTAGTCCCTCGACAGATACGCAGTATTTT

j_call: TRBJ2-1
clone_size: .
v_call: TRBV4-1
d_call: .
cdr3_aa: CASSQPPIPYSNEQFF
cdr3_nt: TGCGCCAGCAGCCAGCCTCCGATACCCTATTCCAATGAGCAGTTCTTC

j_call: TRBJ1-2
clone_size: .
v_call: TRBV7-8
d_call: .
cdr3_aa: CASSNKAVNYGYTF
cdr3_nt: TGTGCCAGCAGCAACAAAGCGGTCAACTATGGCTACACCTTC

j_call: TRBJ1-2
clone_size: .
v_call: TRBV4-1
d_call: TRBD1
cdr3_aa: CASTPRSTGDYGYTF
cdr3_nt: TGCGCCAGCACCCCAAGAAGTACAGGGGACTATGGCTACACCTTC

j_call: TRBJ1-5
clone_size: few
v_call: TRBV30
d_call: .
cdr3_aa: CAWSTGQTNQPQHF
cdr3_nt: TGTGCCTGGAGTACAGGACAGACCAATCAGCCCCAGCATTTT

j_call: TRBJ2-1
clone_size: .
v_call: TRBV19
d_call: TRBD2
cdr3_aa: CASSPGTSGKDEQFF
cdr3_nt: TGTGCCAGTAGTCCCGGGACTAGCGGGAAGGATGAGCAGTTCTTC

j_call: TRBJ1-1
clone_size: .
v_call: TRBV19
d_call: .
cdr3_aa: CASSIPGGFEAFF
cdr3_nt: TGTGCCAGTAGTATACCGGGGGGATTTGAAGCTTTCTTT

j_call: TRBJ1-1
clone_size: .
v_call: TRBV29-1
d_call: .
cdr3_aa: CSVQSRGRGGGTEAFF
cdr3_nt: TGCAGCGTACAGAGCAGGGGACGTGGCGGGGGCACTGAAGCTTTCTTT

j_call: TRBJ1-5
clone_size: .
v_call: TRBV28
d_call: .
cdr3_aa: CASSPSGEGDQPQHF
cdr3_nt: TGTGCCAGCAGTCCGTCGGGGGAGGGGGATCAGCCCCAGCATTTT

j_call: TRBJ1-1
clone_size: .
v_call: TRBV7-3
d_call: .
cdr3_aa: CASSLRPVGGSDTEAFF
cdr3_nt: TGTGCCAGCAGCTTACGACCCGTAGGGGGAAGCGACACTGAAGCTTTCTTT

j_call: TRBJ1-3
clone_size: .
v_call: TRBV2
d_call: .
cdr3_aa: CASSGIQGDGNTIYF
cdr3_nt: TGTGCCAGCAGTGGAATACAGGGCGATGGAAACACCATATATTTT

j_call: TRBJ1-2
clone_size: .
v_call: TRBV5-8
d_call: TRBD1
cdr3_aa: CASSSMSGTVYGYTF
cdr3_nt: TGTGCCAGCAGTTCTATGTCCGGGACAGTCTATGGCTACACCTTC

j_call: TRBJ2-4
clone_size: .
v_call: TRBV7-9
d_call: TRBD2
cdr3_aa: CSSSALGGQRGGGIQYF
cdr3_nt: TGTTCCAGCAGCGCCCTAGGGGGACAGCGGGGGGGAGGCATTCAGTACTTC

j_call: TRBJ1-1
clone_size: .
v_call: TRBV7-9
d_call: .
cdr3_aa: CASSLAGPGFPEAFF
cdr3_nt: TGTGCCAGCAGTCTAGCGGGTCCGGGGTTCCCTGAAGCTTTCTTT

j_call: TRBJ1-1
clone_size: .
v_call: TRBV12-5
d_call: .
cdr3_aa: CASGTPYMNTEAFF
cdr3_nt: TGTGCTAGTGGGACTCCATACATGAACACTGAAGCTTTCTTT

j_call: TRBJ1-3
clone_size: .
v_call: TRBV6-5
d_call: .
cdr3_aa: CASSKTDIYGNTIYF
cdr3_nt: TGTGCCAGCAGTAAAACCGACATTTACGGAAACACCATATATTTT

j_call: TRBJ2-7
clone_size: .
v_call: TRBV5-1
d_call: .
cdr3_aa: CASSLDGAYEQYF
cdr3_nt: TGCGCCAGCAGCTTGGACGGGGCCTACGAGCAGTACTTC

j_call: TRBJ1-2
clone_size: .
v_call: TRBV25-1
d_call: TRBD1
cdr3_aa: CASSALDRGLLYGYTF
cdr3_nt: TGTGCCAGCAGTGCCTTGGACAGGGGGCTATTATATGGCTACACCTTC

j_call: TRBJ1-4
clone_size: few
v_call: TRBV7-9
d_call: TRBD1
cdr3_aa: CASSNRGPEKLFF
cdr3_nt: TGTGCCAGCAGCAACAGGGGGCCGGAAAAACTGTTTTTT

j_call: TRBJ1-1
clone_size: .
v_call: TRBV15
d_call: TRBD1
cdr3_aa: CATSRDRDRKNTEAFF
cdr3_nt: TGTGCCACCAGCAGAGATAGGGACAGGAAGAACACTGAAGCTTTCTTT

j_call: TRBJ2-7
clone_size: few
v_call: TRBV11-1
d_call: TRBD2
cdr3_aa: CASSTRSGTSGFYEQYF
cdr3_nt: TGTGCCAGCAGCACACGCTCCGGGACTAGCGGCTTCTACGAGCAGTACTTC

j_call: TRBJ1-5
clone_size: .
v_call: TRBV28
d_call: .
cdr3_aa: CASILRFGVGEPQHF
cdr3_nt: TGTGCCAGCATTCTTAGGTTCGGAGTCGGGGAACCCCAGCATTTT

j_call: TRBJ1-1
clone_size: .
v_call: TRBV6-1
d_call: .
cdr3_aa: CASRPQGRTEAFF
cdr3_nt: TGTGCCAGCAGACCCCAGGGAAGGACTGAAGCTTTCTTT

j_call: TRBJ2-5
clone_size: .
v_call: TRBV9
d_call: .
cdr3_aa: CASSVGGVGETQYF
cdr3_nt: TGTGCCAGCAGCGTTGGGGGCGTTGGAGAGACCCAGTACTTC

j_call: TRBJ2-1
clone_size: .
v_call: TRBV5-4
d_call: TRBD2
cdr3_aa: CASSLGGLAGVSYNEQFF
cdr3_nt: TGTGCCAGCAGCTTAGGGGGACTAGCGGGAGTTTCGTACAATGAGCAGTTCTTC

j_call: TRBJ2-2
clone_size: .
v_call: TRBV7-3
d_call: TRBD2
cdr3_aa: CASSRGGGTGELFF
cdr3_nt: TGTGCCAGCAGTCGTGGCGGGGGGACCGGGGAGCTGTTTTTT

j_call: TRBJ2-7
clone_size: .
v_call: TRBV30
d_call: .
cdr3_aa: CAWSVGPTYEQYF
cdr3_nt: TGTGCCTGGAGTGTTGGGCCAACCTACGAGCAGTACTTC

j_call: TRBJ2-6
clone_size: few
v_call: TRBV19
d_call: .
cdr3_aa: CASSATVSGANVLTF
cdr3_nt: TGTGCCAGTAGTGCCACAGTCTCTGGGGCCAACGTCCTGACTTTC

j_call: TRBJ1-3
clone_size: once
v_call: TRBV30
d_call: .
cdr3_aa: CAWSVQGTGNTIYF
cdr3_nt: TGTGCCTGGAGTGTACAGGGTACAGGAAACACCATATATTTT

j_call: TRBJ2-5
clone_size: once
v_call: TRBV7-8
d_call: TRBD1
cdr3_aa: CASSIRQGWEQYF
cdr3_nt: TGTGCCAGCAGCATCCGACAGGGGTGGGAGCAGTACTTC

j_call: TRBJ1-4
clone_size: .
v_call: TRBV7-9
d_call: TRBD1
cdr3_aa: CASSSWDSPEKLFF
cdr3_nt: TGTGCCAGCAGCTCCTGGGACAGCCCTGAAAAACTGTTTTTT

j_call: TRBJ1-1
clone_size: .
v_call: TRBV6-6
d_call: TRBD1
cdr3_aa: CASIVDRGEAFF
cdr3_nt: TGTGCCAGCATCGTAGACAGGGGTGAAGCTTTCTTT

j_call: TRBJ2-6
clone_size: .
v_call: TRBV6-1
d_call: TRBD1
cdr3_aa: CASSVRGDSVTTTGANVLTF
cdr3_nt: TGTGCCAGCAGTGTACGTGGGGACAGTGTGACGACAACGGGGGCCAACGTCCTGACTTTC

j_call: TRBJ1-2
clone_size: .
v_call: TRBV2
d_call: .
cdr3_aa: CASSLGGSRGYTF
cdr3_nt: TGTGCCAGCAGCCTCGGGGGATCAAGGGGCTACACCTTC

j_call: TRBJ1-1
clone_size: .
v_call: TRBV7-9
d_call: TRBD1
cdr3_aa: CASSRDRGAEAFF
cdr3_nt: TGTGCCAGCAGTCGGGACAGGGGAGCTGAAGCTTTCTTT

j_call: TRBJ2-3
clone_size: .
v_call: TRBV14
d_call: .
cdr3_aa: CASSQPQGLTQYF
cdr3_nt: TGTGCCAGCAGCCAACCCCAGGGACTGACGCAGTATTTT

j_call: TRBJ1-1
clone_size: .
v_call: TRBV7-9
d_call: .
cdr3_aa: CASSLGPVNTEAFF
cdr3_nt: TGTGCCAGCAGCTTAGGGCCAGTCAACACTGAAGCTTTCTTT

j_call: TRBJ2-5
clone_size: once
v_call: TRBV2
d_call: .
cdr3_aa: CASNGNVLETQYF
cdr3_nt: TGTGCCAGCAACGGGAATGTACTAGAGACCCAGTACTTC

j_call: TRBJ2-7
clone_size: .
v_call: TRBV10-1
d_call: .
cdr3_aa: CASSDRRFPYEQYF
cdr3_nt: TGCGCCAGCAGTGACAGGAGGTTCCCTTACGAGCAGTACTTC

j_call: TRBJ2-1
clone_size: .
v_call: TRBV5-1
d_call: TRBD2
cdr3_aa: CASSRSGTRLNEQFF
cdr3_nt: TGCGCCAGCAGCCGGTCCGGGACTAGACTCAATGAGCAGTTCTTC

j_call: TRBJ2-1
clone_size: .
v_call: TRBV9
d_call: .
cdr3_aa: CASSVGLSVSYNEQFF
cdr3_nt: TGTGCCAGCAGCGTAGGACTTTCCGTCTCCTACAATGAGCAGTTCTTC

j_call: TRBJ1-4
clone_size: once
v_call: TRBV5-1
d_call: TRBD1
cdr3_aa: CASSFGQGGDEKLFF
cdr3_nt: TGCGCCAGCAGCTTCGGACAGGGGGGCGATGAAAAACTGTTTTTT

j_call: TRBJ2-1
clone_size: .
v_call: TRBV19
d_call: TRBD1
cdr3_aa: CATGTGNEQFF
cdr3_nt: TGTGCCACTGGGACAGGGAATGAGCAGTTCTTC

j_call: TRBJ1-1
clone_size: .
v_call: TRBV27
d_call: TRBD1
cdr3_aa: CASSLSWGQSHTEAFF
cdr3_nt: TGTGCCAGCAGTTTATCTTGGGGACAGAGCCACACTGAAGCTTTCTTT